The next 20 T cell receptor beta chains were all read from a single sample in a study of blood T cell repertoires in COVID-19. TCRdb keeps only in-frame clones here, not all; method: immunoSEQ multiplex PCR. The table includes 300,000 to 400,000 clones, more than 90% detected once. Input material: PBMCs or T cells enriched from blood (not recorded which). The origin of the receptors is a man in his 60s who had recovered from COVID-19.

The chain joins TRBV28 to TRBJ1-2; no firm D call. With 3 bases removed from V and 0 bases from J, the gap between germline ends came to 14 bases. The germline CDR1 and CDR2 sequences are MDHEN and SYDVKM. This CDR3 spans 16 amino acids. CDR3 nucleotides: TGTGCCAGCAGTTTCGCAAGCCACAGAGCTAACTATGGCTACACCTTC. As protein: CASSFASHRANYGYTF.

The chain uses TRBV12-5 and TRBJ2-7; 7 bases are a match to TRBD2. Germline trimming cut 0 bases from V and 3 bases from J; bases unmatched to any gene: 8. The CDR3 sequence is 16 residues long. Germline CDR1 reads LGHNT; CDR2 reads FRNRAP. CDR3 in amino acids: CASGLVLGRTHYEQYF. The DNA of the CDR3 is TGTGCTAGTGGTTTGGTACTCGGGAGGACCCACTACGAGCAGTACTTC.

The V call is TRBV27, the J call TRBJ2-3; TRBD2 matches 13 bases. Germline loops: CDR1 MNHEY, CDR2 SMNVEV (reference sequence). The J segment lost 0 bases and the V segment lost 8 bases, leaving 8 bases of the junction unmatched. This CDR3 comprises 17 residues. The CDR3 region is CASRGLAGDLSTDTQYF. The CDR3 nucleotides read TGTGCCAGCCGCGGACTAGCGGGGGACCTAAGCACAGATACGCAGTATTTT.

The chain links TRBV3-1 (or the pseudogene TRBV3-2) to TRBJ1-5, with TRBD1 as a possible D gene (5 bases). Germline V gene sequence: CDR1 LGHDT, CDR2 YNNKEL (reference sequence). The CDR3 extends over 16 amino acids. The V end was cut by 4 bases, the J end by 3 bases, with 16 bases between. The CDR3: CASSLMGGANNQPQHF. CDR3 DNA: TGTGCCAGCAGCCTAATGGGAGGGGCCAACAATCAGCCCCAGCATTTT.

This chain connects TRBV30 to TRBJ1-5, with D unclear. The CDR3 spans 12 residues. V shed 5 bases and J shed 3 bases, with 8 bases lying between them. Germline loops: CDR1 GTSNPN, CDR2 SVGIG (reference sequence). CDR3 coding DNA: TGTGCCTGGGGACTCTACAATCAGCCCCAGCATTTT. This sequence encodes CAWGLYNQPQHF.

The chain carries TRBV3-1 (or the pseudogene TRBV3-2) and TRBJ1-2; 10 nucleotides agree with TRBD1. Germline V gives CDR1 LGHDT, CDR2 YNNKEL (reference sequence). The trim removed 1 base at V and 5 bases at J, leaving 1 base unmatched. The CDR3 runs 14 residues. The CDR3 region is CASSQGQGAYGYTF. Here the CDR3 DNA reads TGTGCCAGCAGCCAAGGACAGGGGGCGTATGGCTACACCTTC.

This clone came up once. V and J are TRBV11-2 and TRBJ1-3; a possible D gene is TRBD1 (5 bases). The CDR3 is made up of 16 amino acids. The germline V gene encodes CDR1 SGHAT and CDR2 FQNNGV. Trimming cost V 4 bases and J 0 bases, with 13 bases left between them. The CDR3 spells CASSSWTLSSGNTIYF. For the CDR3, the DNA is TGTGCCAGCAGCTCTTGGACATTGAGCTCTGGAAACACCATATATTTT.

This chain uses TRBV18 with TRBJ1-5; 7 bases align to TRBD1. This CDR3 is 15 amino acids long. The germline CDR1 and CDR2 sequences are KGHSH and LQKENI. V dropped 3 bases and J dropped 4; count of bases not matched to a gene: 6. This CDR3 is CASSPSTGRNQPQHF. CDR3 in DNA: TGTGCCAGCTCACCCTCGACAGGGAGGAATCAGCCCCAGCATTTT.

The J gene is TRBJ2-3, the V gene TRBV3-1 (or the pseudogene TRBV3-2), with 10 bases aligning to TRBD2. After removal of 2 bases from V and 1 base from J, the junction contained 6 bases not matched to a gene. The CDR3 totals 17 residues. Per the germline V gene, CDR1 is LGHDT and CDR2 is YNNKEL (reference sequence). The CDR3 region has the DNA TGTGCCAGCAGCCAACCTAATGGACTAGCGGGCACAGATACGCAGTATTTT. This encodes CASSQPNGLAGTDTQYF.

The V call is TRBV5-1, the J call TRBJ2-2, with 12 bases identical to TRBD2. Trimming cost V 6 bases and J 3 bases; bases outside gene matches: 3. CDR1 and CDR2 (germline): SGHRS, YFSETQ. The CDR3 runs 15 residues. The CDR3 DNA sequence: TGCGCCAGCACTAGCGGGGGGGCCGACACCGGGGAGCTGTTTTTT. This codes for CASTSGGADTGELFF. Drawing the rest from reference TRBV5-1 and TRBJ2-2, the complete variable domain is KAGVTQTPRYLIKTRGQQVTLSCSPISGHRSVSWYQQTPGQGLQFLFEYFSETQRNKGNFPGRFSGRQFSNSRSEMNVSTLELGDSALYLCASTSGGADTGELFFGEGSRLTVL.

V usage is TRBV10-3 and J usage is TRBJ1-1, with a tentative D call TRBD1 (5 bases). Germline V gene sequence: CDR1 ENHRY, CDR2 SYGVKD. The length of the CDR3 is 15 residues. V was cut by 6 bases and J by 2 bases, with 16 bases left in between. In DNA, the CDR3 is TGTGCCATCAGGCGGGAGGGCAGGGCAAACACTGAAGCTTTCTTT. Amino acid sequence: CAIRREGRANTEAFF.

V usage is TRBV7-3 and J usage is TRBJ1-1; no reliable D call. Germline V lookup: CDR1 SGHTA, CDR2 FQGTGA. This CDR3 has 13 amino acids. Trimming cost V 2 bases and J 1 base, with 5 bases left between them. The CDR3 region is CASSLSGNTEAFF. As DNA, the CDR3 is TGTGCCAGCAGCTTATCAGGGAACACTGAAGCTTTCTTT.

This rearrangement joins TRBV30 to TRBJ1-4; TRBD1 might be the D (5 bases). CDR1 GTSNPN and CDR2 SVGIG come from the germline V gene (reference sequence). The V end lost 4 bases, the J end lost 8 bases, and 20 bases lay between the germline ends. This CDR3 comprises 15 residues. The DNA for the CDR3 is TGTGCCTGGATGGCTACGGGGGGGGTTGGGGAAAAACTGTTTTTT. Translated, it gives CAWMATGGVGEKLFF.

The chain carries TRBV19 and TRBJ1-5; 7 bases fit TRBD1. The CDR3 is made up of 15 amino acids. Losses at the gene ends were 1 base for V and 5 bases for J; bases not matched to a gene: 5. From germline, CDR1 is LNHDA and CDR2 SQIVND (reference sequence). The CDR3 loop reads CASSIGGQPYQPQHF. CDR3 coding DNA: TGTGCCAGTAGTATAGGGGGACAGCCTTATCAGCCCCAGCATTTT.

The chain carries TRBV2 and TRBJ1-4; D gene ambiguous. CDR3 length: 10 amino acids. Germline V gene lookup returns CDR1 SNHLY and CDR2 FYNNEI. V was trimmed by 0 bases and J by 13 bases, leaving 3 bases between them. The CDR3 DNA reads TGTGCCAGCAGTGAAGCGGCACTGTTTTTT. Translation gives CASSEAALFF.

The rearrangement links TRBV5-1 to TRBJ1-1; D gene ambiguous. The ends were cut back, 4 bases at V and 1 base at J, with 14 bases in the middle. Germline CDR1 and CDR2: SGHRS and YFSETQ. The CDR3 extends over 15 amino acids. The CDR3 bases are TGCGCCAGCAGCCAAGACCCGACAACGAACACTGAAGCTTTCTTT. Translating it yields CASSQDPTTNTEAFF.

V is TRBV5-1 and J is TRBJ2-5; 7 bases match TRBD1. Trimming removed 4 bases from V and 2 bases from J; junction bases left unmatched: 5. CDR3 length: 14 amino acids. The V gene's germline CDR1 is SGHRS and CDR2 YFSETQ. The DNA for the CDR3 is TGCGCCAGCAGCCCCGGGACAGCGCAAGAGACCCAGTACTTC. It is translated as CASSPGTAQETQYF.

This clone is a singleton in its sample. The chain links TRBV5-1 to TRBJ1-2; 7 positions match TRBD1. The germline V gene has CDR1 SGHRS and CDR2 YFSETQ. This CDR3 spans 16 amino acids. V lost 3 bases and J lost 0; bases outside the gene matches: 8. In DNA, the CDR3 is TGCGCCAGCAGCTCCCCGACAGGGCTAGCTAACTATGGCTACACCTTC. It yields the protein CASSSPTGLANYGYTF.

The rearrangement joins TRBV5-5 to TRBJ2-7, with D unresolved. Germline V gives CDR1 SGHKS, CDR2 YYEKEE (reference sequence). The CDR3 sequence is 12 residues long. V was shortened by 2 bases and J by 3 bases, with 6 bases between the two germline ends. The CDR3 nucleotides are TGTGCCAGCAGCTTTTCTATCTACGAGCAGTACTTC. This gives the protein CASSFSIYEQYF.

The chain combines TRBV18 with TRBJ2-1; a possible D gene is TRBD1 (5 bases). This CDR3 contains 14 residues. V was cut by 0 bases and J by 4 bases, with 7 bases left in between. Germline V CDR1 and CDR2: KGHSH, LQKENI. The CDR3 sequence: CASSPPRQYNEQFF. The CDR3 DNA is TGTGCCAGCTCACCACCGAGACAGTACAATGAGCAGTTCTTC.